This TCR beta chain derives from a study of control samples from healthy donors and cancer patients. Clones were sequenced by immunoSEQ multiplex PCR, and TCRdb holds only the in-frame ones, with some missing. The sample consists of 70,000 or so clones, 75% to 90% of them appearing once. With 0 bases removed from V and 3 bases from J, the gap between germline ends came to 9 bases. The CDR3 spans 14 residues. Germline V gene sequence: CDR1 SGHKS, CDR2 YYEKEE (reference sequence). V usage is TRBV5-5 and J usage is TRBJ2-5; D gene uncertain. This receptor was taken from a woman in her forties or fifties with lung cancer. Source material: PBMCs. As DNA, the CDR3 is TGTGCCAGCAGCTTGGTAGACTTGGAAGAGACCCAGTACTTC. Protein product: CASSLVDLEETQYF.